Included here is one T cell receptor beta chain sequence, with context. Per the authors' pipeline: The assay estimated nucleated cells by amplifying reference gene primers. Repertoires were generated with immunoSEQ multiplex PCR, while TCRdb's copy carries only in-frame clones and drops some. V and J calls and clone size follow that table, whereas D and trimming were derived from the DNA. Of roughly 65,000 clones listed, around 93% are singletons. The ends lost 5 bases at V and 4 bases at J; junction bases unmatched: 6. CDR3 length: 15 amino acids. CDR1 and CDR2 (germline): SGHNT, YYREEE (reference sequence). This entry comes from a study of blood T cell repertoires in COVID-19. Study overall: Some COVID-19 samples were acute and others convalescent; all came from the United States, Italy and Spain. T cells, B-cell-depleted T cells, or PBMCs provided the cDNA or gDNA that served as material.

The rearrangement links TRBV5-4 to TRBJ2-5; 12 positions agree with TRBD2. The origin of this receptor is a man aged 65 to 79 with active COVID-19. Material: peripheral blood. The CDR3 region is CASSSLAGGPETQYF. Here the CDR3 DNA reads TGTGCCAGCAGTTCCCTAGCGGGGGGGCCAGAGACCCAGTACTTC.